This is a list of T cell receptor beta chains from one sample in a study of T cells in Graves' hyperthyroidism and ophthalmopathy. TCRdb reanalysed the multiplex PCR reads using MiXCR and keeps one entry per CDR3 protein. Here the sample spans roughly 380,000 distinct CDR3 sequences, roughly an eighth being singletons. Sequencing was done on a sample of blood. The receptor set was obtained from a young woman with Graves' hyperthyroidism. Each CDR3 is given with its conserved first and last residue. The order of the fields is J gene, D gene, clone size, V gene, CDR3 DNA, CDR3 protein. The D gene is left open where the match is weak. Some rows have no size entry. The others give once, few or many, or a class for an expanded clone.

J gene: TRBJ2-3; D gene: TRBD1; clone size: many; V gene: TRBV28; CDR3 DNA: TGTGCCAGCAGTCCCAGACAGGGGGTCACAGATACGCAGTATTTT; CDR3 protein: CASSPRQGVTDTQYF
J gene: TRBJ2-1; D gene: TRBD2; clone size: many; V gene: TRBV3-1; CDR3 DNA: TGTGCCAGCAGCCAAAGCGGGGGCCCCTACAATGAGCAGTTCTTC; CDR3 protein: CASSQSGGPYNEQFF
J gene: TRBJ2-2; D gene: -; clone size: many; V gene: TRBV7-3; CDR3 DNA: TGTGCCAGCAGCTTGTCAGGGACGAACACCGGGGAGCTGTTTTTT; CDR3 protein: CASSLSGTNTGELFF
J gene: TRBJ1-1; D gene: TRBD1; clone size: many; V gene: TRBV5-1; CDR3 DNA: TGCGCCAGCAGCCCGCGGACAGGAGAGAACACTGAAGCTTTCTTT; CDR3 protein: CASSPRTGENTEAFF
J gene: TRBJ2-3; D gene: TRBD1; clone size: many; V gene: TRBV7-3; CDR3 DNA: TGTGCCAGCAGTCCGACAGGGACGCGTAGAGATACGCAGTATTTT; CDR3 protein: CASSPTGTRRDTQYF
J gene: TRBJ1-1; D gene: TRBD1; clone size: many; V gene: TRBV10-3; CDR3 DNA: TGTGCCATCAGTGACTGGGACAGAGCCAAGAACACTGAAGCTTTCTTT; CDR3 protein: CAISDWDRAKNTEAFF
J gene: TRBJ1-6; D gene: -; clone size: few; V gene: TRBV27; CDR3 DNA: TGTGCCAGCAGCGGAGCAGACTATAATTCACCCCTCCACTTT; CDR3 protein: CASSGADYNSPLHF
J gene: TRBJ2-1; D gene: -; clone size: many; V gene: TRBV12-5; CDR3 DNA: TGTGCTAGTGGTTTGGTGCAGGGAAAATACAATGAGCAGTTCTTC; CDR3 protein: CASGLVQGKYNEQFF
J gene: TRBJ2-7; D gene: TRBD1; clone size: -; V gene: TRBV27; CDR3 DNA: TGTGCCAGCAGTCGGACAGGGGCGGGAGCGCAGTACTTC; CDR3 protein: CASSRTGAGAQYF
J gene: TRBJ2-2; D gene: -; clone size: few; V gene: TRBV28; CDR3 DNA: TGTGCCAGCAGGATAATGAGCCAGAACACCGGGGAGCTGTTTTTT; CDR3 protein: CASRIMSQNTGELFF
J gene: TRBJ2-7; D gene: -; clone size: many; V gene: TRBV14; CDR3 DNA: TGTGCCAGCAGCCATGACCTCGGGTCGGGCGAGCAGTACTTC; CDR3 protein: CASSHDLGSGEQYF